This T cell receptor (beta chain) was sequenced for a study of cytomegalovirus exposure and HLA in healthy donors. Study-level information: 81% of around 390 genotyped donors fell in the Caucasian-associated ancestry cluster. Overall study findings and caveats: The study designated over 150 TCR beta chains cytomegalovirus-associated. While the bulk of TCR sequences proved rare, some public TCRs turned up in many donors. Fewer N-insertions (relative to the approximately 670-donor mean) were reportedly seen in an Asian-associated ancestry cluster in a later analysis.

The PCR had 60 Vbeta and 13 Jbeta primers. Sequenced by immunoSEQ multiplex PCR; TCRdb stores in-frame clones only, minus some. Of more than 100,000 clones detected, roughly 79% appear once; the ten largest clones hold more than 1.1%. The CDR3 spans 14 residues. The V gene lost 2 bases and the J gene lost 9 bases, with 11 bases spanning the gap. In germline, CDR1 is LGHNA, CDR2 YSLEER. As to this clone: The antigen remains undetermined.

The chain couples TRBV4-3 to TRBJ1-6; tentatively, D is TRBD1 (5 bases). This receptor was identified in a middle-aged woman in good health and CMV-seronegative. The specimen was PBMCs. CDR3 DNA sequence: TGCGCCAGCAGCCAACTAGGGGTGGTTTCACCCCTCCACTTT. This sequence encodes CASSQLGVVSPLHF.